Detailed here is one TCR beta chain. The sample originates from a study of CD8 T cells in Susac syndrome. TCR beta sequencing covered blood CD8+ and CD4+ T cells. RNA, at 0.5 to 1 ug, was reverse transcribed with random hexamers. The method of amplification for TCR beta CDR3 was immunoSEQ multiplex PCR, covering 54 Vbeta and 13 Jbeta. MiXCR was run by TCRdb on the immunoSEQ multiplex PCR reads, yielding one entry per CDR3 protein. This table holds 150,000 or so distinct CDR3 sequences, around 95% found once. The sample comprised CD8+ T cells from PBMCs. The origin of this receptor is a human donor with multiple sclerosis.

The CDR3 reads CASSHDVSSYNEQFF. Written as DNA, the CDR3 is TGCGCCAGCAGCCACGACGTGAGCTCCTACAATGAGCAGTTCTTC. The chain couples TRBV4-1 to TRBJ2-1, with D hard to call. This CDR3 has 15 amino acids. CDR1 and CDR2 from the germline V gene are MGHRA and YSYEKL. V lost 3 bases and J 0 bases, leaving 9 bases between the germline ends.